This TCR beta chain was sequenced for a study of T cell repertoires in cytomegalovirus infection (dated by TCRdb to about 2019). About the investigation overall: Recently identified HLA-C-restricted CMV epitopes, whose presentation resists viral immunomodulation, were targeted by peptide stimulations together with well-studied HLA-B-restricted epitopes. The HLA type of each donor mattered for the analysis, because public TCR beta signatures pointed to carriage of CMV infection along with the matching HLA type.

The sequencer listed for this sample is Illumina HiSeq 1500. The public reads were quality trimmed at Q25 with fastp and then assembled into clones with MiXCR by TCRdb, keeping productive beta chains. Records with the same CDR3 protein are collapsed into one entry carrying the most frequent genes and DNA. This sample is represented by about 350,000 distinct CDR3 sequences; roughly 34% of them were singletons. The ten largest make up roughly 13% of the sample. This clonotype was seen repeatedly, ten times or more. The specificity of this receptor is unknown. Base qualities are not provided; no much larger clone lies one nucleotide away. The sample's treatment or condition label is to be understood as: in vitro stimulation with specific CMV peptide epitopes to enrich CMV-specific T cells. Trimming removed 5 bases from V and 4 bases from J, leaving 24 bases between the germline ends. Taken from cysteine to phenylalanine, the CDR3 has 17 residues. CDR3 DNA only is kept here, 51 bases in frame from base 1. The germline V gene gives CDR1 as SGHTA and CDR2 as FQGNSA.

General findings and caveats noted by the study authors: The ex vivo response was dominated by HLA-C-restricted CMV-specific TCR beta clonotypes, and the single most frequent clonotype in two of eight donors was supplied by these HLA-C-restricted clonotypes. In both this cohort and an independent 352-donor cohort, the cumulative frequency of public TCR beta family members distinguished carriers of CMV infection plus the relevant HLA type.

This clonotype originated in a human donor in good health (CMV status not recorded). Some clones in this sample may be carry-over from other donors' samples. Recombination joined TRBV7-2 with TRBJ2-7; too little of a D gene remains to name it. The starting material was cultured PBMCs, obtained from culture after CMV antigen stimulation. The nucleotide sequence is TGTGCCAGCAGCCCCCTTCCGAATACTGGGGTGTTTTACGAGCAGTACTTC. This encodes CASSPLPNTGVFYEQYF.